The 25 T cell receptor beta chains given below trace back to one sample, sequenced in a study of T cells in Graves' hyperthyroidism and ophthalmopathy. Amplification of TCR beta CDR3 regions used RNA as the template. TCR CDR3 underwent first-round RT-PCR with the HTBI primer set. Using its own MiXCR run on the multiplex PCR reads, TCRdb lists one record per CDR3 protein. The repertoire holds around 350,000 distinct CDR3 sequences, with 12% to 15% as singletons. The sample taken for sequencing was blood. These receptors were collected from a woman aged 60-75 years with Graves' ophthalmopathy.

This clonotype was seen many times. The gene calls are TRBV20-1 and TRBJ1-4, with a possible D match to TRBD1 (5 bases). The germline V gene has CDR1 DFQATT and CDR2 SNEGSKA (reference sequence). There are 17 residues in the CDR3. V was shortened by 0 bases and J by 5 bases, with 19 bases between the two germline ends. The CDR3 DNA sequence: TGCAGTGCTAGAGATCCTTTATGGGGCAGATCAAATGAAAAACTGTTTTTT. It translates to CSARDPLWGRSNEKLFF.

This clonotype was observed many times. The rearrangement joins TRBV27 to TRBJ1-4; 8 bases line up with TRBD1. The CDR3 sequence is 14 residues long. J gave up 4 bases and V 6 bases, and 4 bases lay outside the gene matches. CDR1 and CDR2 (germline): MNHEY, SMNVEV (reference sequence). CDR3 loop: CASSIDRGNEKLFF. The CDR3 coding sequence is TGTGCCAGCAGCATCGACAGGGGTAATGAAAAACTGTTTTTT.

V and J are TRBV12-3 or TRBV12-4 and TRBJ2-1, with 10 nucleotides matching TRBD2. CDR3 length equals 18 residues. With 2 bases clipped from V and 3 bases from J, the junction kept 10 bases outside the gene matches. The CDR3 spells CASSLWGGVAGGYNEQFF. In DNA, the CDR3 is TGTGCCAGCAGTTTATGGGGGGGGGTAGCGGGAGGCTACAATGAGCAGTTCTTC.

This clonotype occurred a few times. The V call is TRBV14, the J call TRBJ1-6; no firm D call. The V end lost 0 bases, the J end lost 10 bases, and 10 bases lay between the germline ends. Germline-derived CDR1 and CDR2 are SGHDN and FVKESK. This CDR3 spans 14 amino acids. DNA of the CDR3: TGTGCCAGCAGCCAAGATCGGGGTGCGTCACCCCTCCACTTT. It yields the protein CASSQDRGASPLHF.

In this sample, this clonotype turned up many times. V usage is TRBV2 and J usage is TRBJ2-1; 7 positions match TRBD2. The CDR3 runs to 15 residues. Trimming took 2 bases from V and 8 from J; bases not matched to a gene: 9. Germline CDR1 is SNHLY and CDR2 is FYNNEI. CDR3 sequence (DNA): TGTGCCAGCAGTGAACGAGGCGGGAGCTCTCATGAGCAGTTCTTC. Protein sequence: CASSERGGSSHEQFF.

This clonotype occurred many times. The chain uses TRBV3-1 and TRBJ1-1, with 8 bases identical to TRBD1. Trimming cost V 1 base and J 10 bases; bases outside gene matches: 17. Germline V gene sequence: CDR1 LGHDT, CDR2 YNNKEL (reference sequence). The CDR3 covers 17 residues. The CDR3 coding sequence is TGTGCCAGCAGCCAAGGGGACAGGTTCCCGCCTACAGGGGCAGCTTTCTTT. This codes for CASSQGDRFPPTGAAFF.

This clonotype has more than one count but fewer than ten. The rearrangement links TRBV28 to TRBJ2-4; perhaps TRBD2 as D (6 bases). In germline, CDR1 is MDHEN, CDR2 SYDVKM. Trimming pared 8 bases from V and 9 bases from J, leaving 20 bases between. There are 14 residues in the CDR3. The CDR3, as DNA: TGTGCCAGCGGGGGACTTTCTCGAAAACCCATTCAGTACTTC. As protein: CASGGLSRKPIQYF.

This clonotype appeared many times. The chain uses TRBV7-9 and TRBJ1-1; no firm D call. CDR3 size: 12 residues. Germline assignment: CDR1 SEHNR and CDR2 FQNEAQ (reference sequence). Trimming pared 5 bases from V and 2 bases from J, leaving 6 bases between. CDR3 amino acids: CASSPPNTEAFF. The CDR3 DNA sequence: TGTGCCAGCAGCCCGCCCAACACTGAAGCTTTCTTT.

There are a few counts of this clonotype. V and J are TRBV27 and TRBJ1-6; unclear D gene. The V gene's germline CDR1 is MNHEY and CDR2 SMNVEV (reference sequence). There are 14 residues in the CDR3. Between the trimmed V and J ends, which lost 4 bases and 6 bases, there was a span of 10 bases. The CDR3 DNA reads as TGTGCCAGCAGTTCCGGACGGACTAATTCACCCCTCCACTTT. Protein product: CASSSGRTNSPLHF.

This clonotype was counted at least ten times. J is TRBJ2-6 and V is TRBV5-1, with TRBD2 as a possible D gene (6 bases). Trimming left V 1 base short and J 4 bases short, with 15 bases between. The CDR3 runs to 17 residues. Germline V gives CDR1 SGHRS, CDR2 YFSETQ. The CDR3 region is CASSLSPQAGGANVLTF. CDR3 bases: TGCGCCAGCAGCTTGTCCCCACAGGCGGGAGGGGCCAACGTCCTGACTTTC.

This clonotype came up many times. CDR3 region: CASSPQGGGGNTIYF. For the CDR3, the DNA is TGTGCCAGCAGTCCTCAGGGGGGAGGTGGAAACACCATATATTTT. V is TRBV28 and J is TRBJ1-3, with 7 bases fitting TRBD1. Germline V gives CDR1 MDHEN, CDR2 SYDVKM. The CDR3 is 15 amino acids. Trimming removed 5 bases from V and 3 bases from J; junction bases left unmatched: 7.

At least ten counts were recorded for this clonotype. The V gene is TRBV28, the J gene TRBJ2-1, with 11 bases that match TRBD2. This CDR3 is 15 amino acids long. Trimming at V came to 3 bases and at J to 8 bases, leaving 6 bases not matched to a gene. Per the germline V gene, CDR1 is MDHEN and CDR2 is SYDVKM. CDR3 sequence: CASSFPTSGMDEQFF. CDR3 in DNA: TGTGCCAGCAGTTTCCCGACTAGCGGGATGGATGAGCAGTTCTTC. Drawing the rest from reference TRBV28 and TRBJ2-1, the complete variable domain is DVKVTQSSRYLVKRTGEKVFLECVQDMDHENMFWYRQDPGLGLRLIYFSYDVKMKEKGDIPEGYSVSREKKERFSLILESASTNQTSMYLCASSFPTSGMDEQFFGPGTRLTVL.

V usage is TRBV4-1 and J usage is TRBJ2-7, with 8 bases fitting TRBD2. Trimming removed 0 bases from V and 2 bases from J; junction bases left unmatched: 12. This CDR3 is built from 18 residues. Looked up from germline, CDR1 is MGHRA and CDR2 is YSYEKL. The CDR3 nucleotides read TGCGCCAGCAGCCAAGAGGCGCAAGGCGGGAGGATCCCCTACGAGCAGTACTTC. Amino acids: CASSQEAQGGRIPYEQYF.

The genes are TRBV28 and TRBJ1-2; D is perhaps TRBD1 (5 bases). V lost 7 bases and J lost 5, with 20 bases in between. CDR1 is MDHEN and CDR2 is SYDVKM in the germline V gene. The CDR3 extends over 15 amino acids. In DNA form, the CDR3 reads TGTGCCAGCACCCTCGGCCCGGGACCCAAATATGGCTACACCTTC. Encoded protein: CASTLGPGPKYGYTF.

This clonotype was picked up many times. This chain joins TRBV3-1 and TRBJ2-7; either TRBD1 or TRBD2 may supply D (6 bases each). Trimming shortened V by 1 base and J by 4 bases, and 11 bases separated the two germline ends. The germline CDR1 and CDR2 sequences are LGHDT and YNNKEL (reference sequence). The CDR3 has 14 residues. CDR3 residues: CASSQAEGGYEQYF. In nucleotides, the CDR3 is TGTGCCAGCAGCCAAGCTGAGGGGGGTTACGAGCAGTACTTC.

The sample holds many counts of this clonotype. The CDR3 reads CASSFAGLAGGWETQYF. Written as DNA, the CDR3 is TGTGCCAGCAGCTTCGCCGGACTAGCGGGAGGTTGGGAGACCCAGTACTTC. The chain has TRBV11-2 and TRBJ2-5; 14 bases line up with TRBD2. The CDR3 contains 17 residues. Germline V gives CDR1 SGHAT, CDR2 FQNNGV. The trim removed 3 bases at V and 5 bases at J, leaving 8 bases unmatched.

This clonotype was recorded many times. The V call is TRBV7-8, the J call TRBJ2-7; 7 bases fit TRBD1. Trimming took 5 bases from V and 1 from J; bases not matched to a gene: 5. This CDR3 contains 14 residues. The germline V gene has CDR1 SGHVS and CDR2 FQNEAQ. This CDR3 is CASSANRGSYEQYF. The DNA for the CDR3 is TGTGCCAGCAGCGCAAACAGGGGTTCCTACGAGCAGTACTTC.

In this sample, this clonotype turned up many times. The rearrangement joins TRBV28 to TRBJ2-7; tentative D call: TRBD2 (6 bases). Trimming left V 7 bases short and J 4 bases short, with 14 bases between. This CDR3 region has 13 residues. Germline CDR1 reads MDHEN; CDR2 reads SYDVKM. Written as DNA, the CDR3 is TGTGCCAGCACCGGCCGGGAGTTTTACGAGCAGTACTTC. Translating gives CASTGREFYEQYF.

This clonotype showed up many times. This chain uses TRBV11-2 with TRBJ2-2; D remains unclear. Trimming cost V 0 bases and J 4 bases, with 12 bases left between them. CDR3 length: 16 amino acids. Germline lookup yields CDR1 SGHAT and CDR2 FQNNGV. The CDR3 loop reads CASSLEYSQATGELFF. In DNA, the CDR3 is TGTGCCAGCAGCTTAGAGTATTCGCAGGCCACCGGGGAGCTGTTTTTT.

This chain's CDR3 is CASSARTSETSPLHF. In DNA form, the CDR3 reads TGTGCCAGCAGCGCCCGGACGTCGGAGACTTCACCCCTCCACTTT. The chain has TRBV9 and TRBJ1-6; D remains unclear. V was shortened by 3 bases and J by 9 bases, with 16 bases between the two germline ends. This CDR3 is built from 15 residues. The germline V gene encodes CDR1 SGDLS and CDR2 YYNGEE.

The sample holds many counts of this clonotype. The V call is TRBV2, the J call TRBJ1-2; possibly TRBD1 for D (6 bases). The germline gives CDR1 SNHLY, CDR2 FYNNEI. The CDR3 loop spans 14 amino acids. V lost 10 bases, J lost 4 bases, and 19 bases lay in between. The CDR3 DNA reads as TGTGCCACCCATCGGAACAGGGAAAGCTATGGCTACACCTTC. This encodes CATHRNRESYGYTF.

The chain carries TRBV9 and TRBJ2-5; 10 bases are shared with TRBD2. CDR3 length equals 16 residues. V lost 2 bases to trimming and J lost 4 bases; unmatched junction nucleotides: 8. Looked up from germline, CDR1 is SGDLS and CDR2 is YYNGEE. Here the CDR3 reads CASSVQASGSVETQYF. The CDR3 region has the DNA TGTGCCAGCAGCGTCCAGGCTAGCGGGAGTGTAGAGACCCAGTACTTC.

The chain couples TRBV12-3 or TRBV12-4 to TRBJ1-2; unclear D gene. V gave up 6 bases and J gave up 7 bases, with 9 bases separating them. There are 11 residues in the CDR3. The CDR3 sequence is CASSHAGGYTF. In nucleotides, the CDR3 is TGTGCCAGCAGCCACGCCGGTGGCTACACCTTC.

Ten or more counts support this clonotype. This chain connects TRBV18 to TRBJ2-2; D not resolved. CDR1 and CDR2 from the germline V gene are KGHSH and LQKENI. Between the trimmed V and J ends, which lost 2 bases and 4 bases, there was a span of 8 bases. The CDR3 is 14 amino acids. The CDR3 sequence: CASSPSASTGELFF. The CDR3 nucleotides read TGTGCCAGCTCACCATCGGCGAGCACCGGGGAGCTGTTTTTT.

The table lists this clonotype with many counts. J is TRBJ2-7 and V is TRBV11-3; TRBD1 matches at 7 bases. Trimming took 1 base from V and 3 from J; bases not matched to a gene: 3. This CDR3 contains 14 residues. Germline V gene sequence: CDR1 SGHNT, CDR2 YENEEA. CDR3 residues: CASSLADRIYEQYF. DNA of the CDR3: TGTGCCAGCAGCTTAGCGGACAGGATCTACGAGCAGTACTTC.